This TCR beta chain originates from a study of cytomegalovirus exposure and HLA in healthy donors. CDR3 size: 14 residues. CDR1 and CDR2 from the germline V gene are SGDLS and YYNGEE. Trimming removed 4 bases at V and 3 bases at J, with 13 bases between. Study results and caveats: A reported reduction in N-insertions relative to the approximately 600-donor mean was seen in an Asian-associated ancestry cluster in a later analysis. In an earlier analysis, most TCR beta V segments were productive about 87% or about 30% of the time. In a later analysis, DRB1 alleles had the most associated TCRs; HLA-C alleles the fewest.

Notes on this clone: The antigen is unknown.

The PCR was carried out with 60 Vbeta primers and 13 Jbeta primers. TCRdb keeps only in-frame clones here, not all; method: immunoSEQ multiplex PCR. The sample holds approximately 140,000 clones, about 74% seen once. Sequenced sample: PBMCs. The V call is TRBV9, the J call TRBJ1-2, with D possibly TRBD1 on 5 matching bases. The source of this sequence is a woman aged 45-60 years in good health and CMV-seronegative. CDR3 in DNA: TGTGCCAGCAGCTCCGACCAGGGTTACTATGGCTACACCTTC. This codes for CASSSDQGYYGYTF.